The entry that follows covers one T cell receptor (beta chain) sequence. The target antigen is unknown. This entry comes from a study of T cells in pancreatic ductal adenocarcinoma. General study results and limits: Blood had more productive templates and roughly 8-fold more unique clonotypes than tumor. Mean clonality was about 0.11 in tumors and around 0.068 in blood, not significantly different. Tumor-versus-blood clonality comparisons may be biased toward lower tumor diversity.

The germline V gene has CDR1 LGHNA and CDR2 YNFKEQ. The CDR3 covers 18 residues. The junction had 14 bases not matched to a gene; V was cut back by 0 bases and J by 4 bases. TCRdb's copy holds only in-frame clones and misses some; the assay was immunoSEQ multiplex PCR. The sample has some 5,000 clones; approximately 79% are singletons. No neoadjuvant therapy was given to the selected pancreatic ductal adenocarcinoma patients before their surgery. Sequencing used pancreatic tumor tissue. The source of this sequence is a human donor with pancreatic ductal adenocarcinoma. The donor label of this sample is uncertain. V gene TRBV4-2 combines with J gene TRBJ1-2; 7 bases fit TRBD1. This chain's CDR3 is CASSQDRIGGGAGYGYTF. The DNA of the CDR3 is TGTGCCAGCAGCCAAGATCGAATAGGAGGGGGCGCAGGCTATGGCTACACCTTC.